This TCR beta chain was observed in a study of technical replicates of blood from a few donors. Points on this clone: The junction shows a germline mismatch at one end, possibly a read error. Other DNA sequences in the sample encode the same CDR3.

The table came from immunoSEQ multiplex PCR; TCRdb's copy has only in-frame clones and leaves some out. The sample shows roughly 74,000 clones, roughly 90% of them seen only once. Source material: T cells isolated from PBMCs. The sequence was collected from a human donor in good health.

CDR3 amino acids: CAISGQDNTEAFF. CDR3 nucleotide sequence: TGCGCCATCAGTGGACAGGATAACACTGAAGCTTTCTTT. The rearrangement joins TRBV10-3 to TRBJ1-1, with 7 positions matching TRBD1. The CDR3 spans 13 residues. Germline V CDR1 and CDR2: ENHRY, SYGVKD.